This TCR beta chain came from a study of blood T cell repertoires in COVID-19. Study as a whole: Material from acute and convalescent COVID-19 was sourced from the United States, Italy and Spain. T cells, B-cell-depleted T cells, or PBMCs supplied cDNA or gDNA.

The Seattle patients, enrolled during active infection, were followed longitudinally. Original handling: Amplification with reference gene primers provided the estimates of nucleated cell counts. Here immunoSEQ multiplex PCR was the method, and the copy in TCRdb shows in-frame clones only, minus some. V, J and clone size are taken as reported in that table, and D and trimming were inferred from the DNA itself. The data show around 140,000 clones, with approximately 86% seen just once and 11% held by the top ten. V was shortened by 3 bases and J by 6 bases, with 15 bases between the two germline ends. The V gene's germline CDR1 is KGHSH and CDR2 LQKENI. The CDR3 is made up of 14 amino acids.

The chain is built from TRBV18 and TRBJ2-7; a weak D match, TRBD2 (6 bases). Sequencing input: peripheral blood. The TCR comes from a woman in her 70s with COVID-19, enrolled during active disease. CDR3 sequence: CASSPGTHRGEQYF. CDR3 DNA: TGTGCCAGCTCACCCGGGACTCATCGGGGCGAGCAGTACTTC.